The 32 T cell receptor beta chains listed next were all sequenced from one sample in a study of T cells in Graves' hyperthyroidism and ophthalmopathy. There were TCR beta CDR3 regions amplified from RNA transcripts. The HTBI primer set drove a first-round RT-PCR of the TCR CDR3. TCRdb fed the multiplex PCR reads into MiXCR, producing one record per CDR3 protein. The table records 200,000 to 300,000 distinct CDR3 sequences, over 15% of them present only once. The sequencing input was blood. These receptors were obtained from a woman aged 18 to 35 with Graves' ophthalmopathy.

In this sample, this clonotype turned up many times. V and J are TRBV5-1 and TRBJ2-2; D not certain. CDR1 and CDR2 (germline): SGHRS, YFSETQ. The CDR3 spans 15 residues. Trimming removed 1 base from V and 7 bases from J, with 14 bases in between. For the CDR3, the DNA is TGCGCCAGCAGCTTGACAGTTCTCCAAGGCGGGGAGCTGTTTTTT. Residues: CASSLTVLQGGELFF.

J is TRBJ2-7 and V is TRBV11-3; either TRBD1 or TRBD2 may supply D (5 bases each). The CDR3 is 14 residues long. Germline V gene lookup returns CDR1 SGHNT and CDR2 YENEEA. V lost 2 bases and J 2 bases, leaving 10 bases between the germline ends. The CDR3 is CASSLPGPTYEQYF. The CDR3 DNA is TGTGCCAGCAGCTTACCGGGACCGACCTACGAGCAGTACTTC.

In this sample, this clonotype turned up a few times. This rearrangement joins TRBV20-1 to TRBJ2-2; D unclear. The CDR3 extends over 14 amino acids. Germline V gene data show CDR1 as DFQATT and CDR2 as SNEGSKA (reference sequence). Trimming shortened V by 5 bases and J by 2 bases, and 12 bases separated the two germline ends. The CDR3 loop is CSAGVLGNTGELFF. In DNA, the CDR3 is TGCAGTGCTGGAGTGCTCGGAAACACCGGGGAGCTGTTTTTT.

This CDR3 reads CASSGAGNTDTQYF. The CDR3 bases are TGTGCCAGCAGTGGAGCGGGAAACACAGATACGCAGTATTTT. V is TRBV7-8 and J is TRBJ2-3; 7 nucleotides line up with TRBD2. The CDR3 loop spans 14 amino acids. Per the germline V gene, CDR1 is SGHVS and CDR2 is FQNEAQ. The J segment lost 2 bases and the V segment lost 6 bases, leaving 5 bases of the junction unmatched.

This clonotype was counted ten times or more. The rearrangement joins TRBV7-6 to TRBJ2-5, with 7 bases lining up with TRBD2. CDR1 is SGHVS and CDR2 is FNYEAQ in the germline V gene. There are 14 residues in the CDR3. V gave up 5 bases and J gave up 5 bases; unmatched junction bases: 8. CDR3: CASSPRLAGETQYF. Here the CDR3 DNA reads TGTGCCAGCAGCCCCAGACTAGCCGGTGAGACCCAGTACTTC.

In this sample, this clonotype turned up many times. The chain joins TRBV2 to TRBJ2-5; no firm D call. The CDR3 consists of 14 residues. Trimming removed 3 bases from V and 4 bases from J, with 12 bases in between. CDR1 SNHLY and CDR2 FYNNEI come from the germline V gene. CDR3 DNA: TGTGCCAGCAGTGATGGGTTTAGAGGAGAGACCCAGTACTTC. Translating gives CASSDGFRGETQYF.

This clonotype was seen many times. The V and J genes are TRBV2 and TRBJ1-6; 7 positions agree with TRBD1. The germline V gene encodes CDR1 SNHLY and CDR2 FYNNEI. CDR3 length: 15 amino acids. With 6 bases clipped from V and 4 bases from J, the junction kept 6 bases outside the gene matches. CDR3 sequence (DNA): TGTGCCAGCAGAGCTCCGGGACAGTATAATTCACCCCTCCACTTT. Translated, it gives CASRAPGQYNSPLHF.

The sample holds many counts of this clonotype. V gene TRBV20-1 combines with J gene TRBJ2-3, with D tentatively TRBD1 (6 bases). The CDR3 is 13 residues long. V dropped 5 bases and J dropped 4 bases, with 13 bases sitting between them. Germline loops: CDR1 DFQATT, CDR2 SNEGSKA (reference sequence). The CDR3: CSASRQVSDTQYF. The CDR3, as DNA: TGCAGTGCTTCCCGACAGGTTTCAGATACGCAGTATTTT.

This clonotype has a count of ten or more. CDR3 protein: CASSLQRQNEQFF. The CDR3 DNA is TGTGCCAGCAGTTTACAGCGGCAAAATGAGCAGTTCTTC. The chain uses TRBV12-3 or TRBV12-4 and TRBJ2-1, with a tentative D call TRBD2 (5 bases). Trimming shortened V by 2 bases and J by 7 bases, and 9 bases separated the two germline ends. The CDR3 contains 13 residues.

This clonotype was picked up many times. The rearrangement joins TRBV6-1 to TRBJ1-1; 9 positions agree with TRBD1. Germline values: CDR1 MNHNS, CDR2 SASEGT. J gave up 4 bases and V 5 bases, and 5 bases lay outside the gene matches. This CDR3 has 14 residues. This CDR3 is CASSMNRGLTEAFF. CDR3 coding DNA: TGTGCCAGCAGTATGAACAGGGGGCTCACTGAAGCTTTCTTT.

This clonotype was counted ten times or more. The genes are TRBV5-1 and TRBJ1-5; 7 bases map to TRBD1. CDR3 length equals 15 residues. Trimming took 0 bases from V and 2 from J; bases not matched to a gene: 2. The germline CDR1 and CDR2 sequences are SGHRS and YFSETQ. The DNA for the CDR3 is TGCGCCAGCAGCTTGGGTGGACAGGGCAATCAGCCCCAGCATTTT. Residues: CASSLGGQGNQPQHF. The complete variable domain, with remaining parts taken from reference TRBV5-1 and TRBJ1-5, reads KAGVTQTPRYLIKTRGQQVTLSCSPISGHRSVSWYQQTPGQGLQFLFEYFSETQRNKGNFPGRFSGRQFSNSRSEMNVSTLELGDSALYLCASSLGGQGNQPQHFGDGTRLSIL.

Of note for this clonotype: A much larger clone differs by one base, so this may be a read error. This likely comes from a read error, as the CDR3 has no conserved phenylalanine or tryptophan at its end. This chain uses TRBV7-8 with TRBJ2-5, with TRBD2 identical over 7 bases. CDR1 and CDR2 from the germline V gene are SGHVS and FQNEAQ. The CDR3 runs to 18 residues. Trimming took 5 bases from V and 1 from J; bases not matched to a gene: 16. The CDR3 nucleotides read TGTGCCAGCAGCGGGGGGGTGGCTACGACCCGACTCCAAGAGACCCAGTACCTC. Its protein product is CASSGGVATTRLQETQYL.

This clonotype has at least ten counts. The CDR3 spells CSARDPQVYGYTF. DNA of the CDR3: TGCAGTGCTAGAGATCCACAGGTCTATGGCTACACCTTC. The V call is TRBV20-1, the J call TRBJ1-2; weak D call: TRBD1 (5 bases). The CDR3 length is 13 residues. Germline assignment: CDR1 DFQATT and CDR2 SNEGSKA (reference sequence). The V end lost 0 bases, the J end lost 4 bases, and 9 bases lay between the germline ends.

Points on this clonotype: A much larger clone differs from this one at a single base, so this may be a read error. This chain links TRBV5-5 with TRBJ2-1; D possibly corresponds to TRBD2 (7 bases). Germline-derived CDR1 and CDR2 are SGHKS and YYEKEE (reference sequence). The CDR3 spans 14 residues. The V end lost 2 bases, the J end lost 5 bases, and 11 bases lay between the germline ends. The CDR3 is CASSLPGGHNEQFF. The CDR3 DNA is TGTGCCAGCAGCTTACCGGGGGGCCACAATGAGCAGTTCTTC.

This clonotype showed up just once. This chain links TRBV10-3 with TRBJ2-1; the match to TRBD2 covers 11 bases. From germline, CDR1 is ENHRY and CDR2 SYGVKD. The CDR3 covers 14 residues. The J segment lost 8 bases and the V segment lost 4 bases, leaving 4 bases of the junction unmatched. The CDR3 region has the DNA TGTGCCATCAGTGCTTCTAGCGGGAGGTATGAGCAGTTCTTC. Translated: CAISASSGRYEQFF.

This clonotype was found many times. The CDR3 spells CASSEEGTGYSPLHF. The CDR3 coding sequence is TGTGCCAGCAGTGAAGAGGGGACAGGCTATTCACCCCTCCACTTT. The chain has TRBV6-1 and TRBJ1-6; 8 positions agree with TRBD1. Germline CDR1 MNHNS, CDR2 SASEGT. V lost 1 base, J lost 8 bases, and 4 bases stayed unmatched. There are 15 residues in the CDR3.

This clonotype was found many times. CDR3 sequence: CASSRGSGTGEQFF. The CDR3 bases are TGTGCCAGCAGCCGGGGTAGCGGGACGGGTGAGCAGTTCTTC. The rearrangement uses TRBV7-2 and TRBJ2-1; 8 bases are a match to TRBD2. The CDR3 runs to 14 residues. Trimming removed 5 bases from V and 9 bases from J; junction bases left unmatched: 9. Per the germline V gene, CDR1 is SGHTA and CDR2 is FQGNSA.

This clonotype was detected ten times or more. This sequence joins TRBV11-2 and TRBJ2-2, with a tentative D call TRBD1 (5 bases). The V gene lost 0 bases and the J gene lost 6 bases, with 8 bases spanning the gap. Germline assignment: CDR1 SGHAT and CDR2 FQNNGV. The CDR3 is 14 residues long. The CDR3 protein is CASSLDLRAGELFF. The CDR3 DNA follows: TGTGCCAGCAGCTTAGATCTCAGGGCCGGGGAGCTGTTTTTT.

This clonotype appeared many times. The V gene is TRBV11-2, the J gene TRBJ2-3; D remains unclear. Germline CDR1 and CDR2: SGHAT and FQNNGV. V dropped 4 bases and J dropped 1 base, with 12 bases sitting between them. This CDR3 is 15 amino acids long. This CDR3 reads CASSYERVGTDTQYF. DNA of the CDR3: TGTGCCAGCAGCTATGAACGGGTAGGCACAGATACGCAGTATTTT.

This clonotype occurred many times. The gene calls are TRBV11-3 and TRBJ1-4; 10 bases align to TRBD1. Trimming cost V 7 bases and J 6 bases; bases outside gene matches: 2. This CDR3 contains 13 residues. CDR1 and CDR2 (germline): SGHNT, YENEEA. CDR3 nucleotide sequence: TGTGCCAGCAAGGACAGGGGGGATGAAAAACTGTTTTTT. It codes for CASKDRGDEKLFF.

Many counts were recorded for this clonotype. This rearrangement joins TRBV7-3 to TRBJ2-5, with 8 bases matching TRBD1. V was pared by 4 bases and J by 5 bases, with 6 bases of the junction left unmatched. The CDR3 loop spans 14 amino acids. Germline CDR1 reads SGHTA; CDR2 reads FQGTGA. The chain's CDR3 is CASSSTGVGETQYF. CDR3 coding DNA: TGTGCCAGCAGCTCGACAGGGGTCGGGGAGACCCAGTACTTC.

This clonotype was observed at least ten times. This chain joins TRBV6-1 and TRBJ1-1; tentative D call: TRBD1 (6 bases). The CDR3 is made up of 15 amino acids. V lost 5 bases and J 3 bases, leaving 16 bases between the germline ends. The germline CDR1 and CDR2 sequences are MNHNS and SASEGT. CDR3 region: CASSPLGQAYTEAFF. The DNA for the CDR3 is TGTGCCAGCAGTCCCCTGGGACAAGCCTACACTGAAGCTTTCTTT.

There are many counts of this clonotype. The J gene is TRBJ1-5, the V gene TRBV10-3; D possibly corresponds to TRBD1 (5 bases). The germline V and J ends were trimmed by 9 bases and 2 bases, with 17 bases remaining between them. CDR3 length: 15 amino acids. Germline values: CDR1 ENHRY, CDR2 SYGVKD. CDR3 coding DNA: TGTGCCATAGGCAGGGAGGTGGGCGGCAATCAGCCCCAGCATTTT. Translated, it gives CAIGREVGGNQPQHF.

The V gene is TRBV11-2, the J gene TRBJ2-5, with 13 bases matching TRBD2. V lost 5 bases and J lost 5; bases outside the gene matches: 11. This CDR3 spans 17 amino acids. Germline CDR1 is SGHAT and CDR2 is FQNNGV. Here the CDR3 DNA reads TGTGCCAGCAGCCCGTTCACTAGCGGGAGGGCCGGGGAGACCCAGTACTTC. It translates to CASSPFTSGRAGETQYF.

This clonotype has just a few counts. The chain links TRBV28 to TRBJ2-7; 7 nucleotides align to TRBD1. V shed 8 bases and J 5 bases; nucleotides not matched to a gene: 9. Germline CDR1 MDHEN, CDR2 SYDVKM. CDR3 length: 13 residues. DNA of the CDR3: TGTGCCAGCCGTGGACAGGATCTGAACGAGCAGTACTTC. It yields the protein CASRGQDLNEQYF.

In this sample, this clonotype turned up many times. J is TRBJ1-6 and V is TRBV4-2; D is possibly TRBD1 (6 bases). Trimming left V 6 bases short and J 8 bases short, with 8 bases between. This CDR3 contains 12 residues. From germline, CDR1 is LGHNA and CDR2 YNFKEQ. CDR3 nucleotide sequence: TGTGCCAGCAGAAGGGGGGATTCACCCCTCCACTTT. Encoded protein: CASRRGDSPLHF.

The rearrangement uses TRBV5-4 and TRBJ2-1, with D perhaps matching TRBD2 (5 bases). Germline lookup yields CDR1 SGHNT and CDR2 YYREEE (reference sequence). Between the trimmed V and J ends, which lost 0 bases and 4 bases, there was a span of 8 bases. The CDR3 has 14 amino acids. The CDR3 here is CASSLAWEYNEQFF. The CDR3 DNA reads as TGTGCCAGCAGCTTGGCCTGGGAGTACAATGAGCAGTTCTTC.

This clonotype was recorded at least ten times. The rearrangement uses TRBV20-1 and TRBJ1-5; D unresolved. CDR3 length equals 12 residues. The germline V and J ends were trimmed by 1 base and 6 bases, with 7 bases remaining between them. Germline-derived CDR1 and CDR2 are DFQATT and SNEGSKA (reference sequence). This CDR3 reads CSARGSGQPQHF. Written as DNA, the CDR3 is TGCAGTGCTAGAGGGTCTGGTCAGCCCCAGCATTTT.

In this sample, this clonotype turned up many times. This sequence joins TRBV11-1 and TRBJ2-1, with D perhaps matching TRBD2 (5 bases). The CDR3 contains 15 residues. CDR1 SGHAT and CDR2 FQDESV come from the germline V gene (reference sequence). Deletions cut 1 base from V and 3 bases from J, with 10 bases between. CDR3 sequence (DNA): TGTGCCAGCAGCTTAGAGACTACCTTCTACAATGAGCAGTTCTTC. Translating gives CASSLETTFYNEQFF.

V usage is TRBV7-6 and J usage is TRBJ1-3, with 9 nucleotides matching TRBD1. This CDR3 region has 20 residues. The germline CDR1 and CDR2 sequences are SGHVS and FNYEAQ. V lost 0 bases to trimming and J lost 0 bases; unmatched junction nucleotides: 12. The CDR3 nucleotides read TGTGCCAGCAGCTTAGCGCCCCGGGACAGGGTCGACACCTCTGGAAACACCATATATTTT. Amino acids: CASSLAPRDRVDTSGNTIYF.

The table lists this clonotype with a few counts. The chain recombines TRBV4-1 with TRBJ2-1; 14 nucleotides line up with TRBD2. Per the germline V gene, CDR1 is MGHRA and CDR2 is YSYEKL. CDR3 size: 17 residues. J gave up 7 bases and V 2 bases, and 7 bases lay outside the gene matches. The CDR3 DNA is TGCGCCAGCAGCCAACGAGGGACTAGCGGGGGCAGAAATGAGCAGTTCTTC. Translating gives CASSQRGTSGGRNEQFF.

In its sample, this clonotype was seen once. The chain recombines TRBV10-2 with TRBJ2-5, with 8 bases identical to TRBD1. The length of the CDR3 is 12 residues. The germline gives CDR1 WSHSY, CDR2 SAAADI. V was clipped by 6 bases and J by 7 bases; unmatched bases: 4. CDR3 sequence (DNA): TGCGCCAGCAGGACAGGGGAAGGGACCCAGTACTTC. This translates into CASRTGEGTQYF.